The 10 T cell receptor beta chains presented below share a single source sample, sequenced in a study of response to subunit inactivated influenza vaccine. TCRdb re-derived calls from the RT-PCR reads in MiXCR, one entry per CDR3 protein. Altogether roughly 700,000 distinct CDR3 sequences are present, about 15% being singletons, with the ten largest covering around a tenth. The source was PBMCs from blood, collected 12 days after vaccination. These receptors were obtained from a man aged 50 to 59 who received an inactivated influenza vaccine.

The CDR3, as DNA: TGCAGTGCTAGAAAGGGTCCCCACGAGCAGTACTTC. Translated, it gives CSARKGPHEQYF. This sequence joins TRBV20-1 and TRBJ2-7; no clear D. V lost 2 bases, J lost 5 bases, and 10 bases lay in between. Germline assignment: CDR1 DFQATT and CDR2 SNEGSKA (reference sequence). This CDR3 comprises 12 residues.

The chain links TRBV12-3 or TRBV12-4 to TRBJ1-1; TRBD1 agrees at 7 bases. Trimming at V came to 5 bases and at J to 1 base, leaving 4 bases not matched to a gene. The CDR3 contains 14 residues. CDR3 residues: CASSRQGRNTEAFF. The CDR3 bases are TGTGCCAGCAGTCGACAGGGCCGGAACACTGAAGCTTTCTTT.

This clonotype was recorded a few times. The genes are TRBV10-3 and TRBJ2-3; TRBD2 matches at 9 bases. This CDR3 has 16 amino acids. Germline V lookup: CDR1 ENHRY, CDR2 SYGVKD. The V and J ends lost 0 bases and 4 bases, in that order; junction bases with no gene match: 5. The chain's CDR3 is CAISESDSGSPDTQYF. The CDR3 nucleotides read TGTGCCATCAGTGAGTCCGATAGCGGGAGCCCAGATACGCAGTATTTT.

The genes are TRBV2 and TRBJ2-1; D possibly corresponds to TRBD2 (5 bases). Germline V gene lookup returns CDR1 SNHLY and CDR2 FYNNEI. The CDR3 is made up of 18 amino acids. V lost 8 bases to trimming and J lost 5 bases, with 28 bases between them. The DNA of the CDR3 is TGTGCCAGCTCCAAGGGCCCCCCGATCAGGACTGGACACAATGAGCAGTTCTTC. It is translated as CASSKGPPIRTGHNEQFF.

This clonotype has ten or more counts. This chain uses TRBV29-1 with TRBJ1-6; D may be TRBD1 (6 bases). V gave up 5 bases and J gave up 8 bases, with 13 bases separating them. The CDR3 extends over 13 amino acids. Germline V gives CDR1 SQVTM, CDR2 ANQGSEA. In DNA, the CDR3 is TGCAGCGTTTCCCAGGGGTTGGATTCACCCCTCCACTTT. Protein sequence: CSVSQGLDSPLHF.

In its sample, this clonotype was seen many times. The CDR3 DNA sequence: TGTGCCAGCAGCCCTGGGACTAGCGGGTACGAGCAGTTCTTC. It translates to CASSPGTSGYEQFF. The J gene is TRBJ2-1, the V gene TRBV9, with 12 bases matching TRBD2. V lost 4 bases to trimming and J lost 10 bases; unmatched junction nucleotides: 6. Germline V CDR1 and CDR2: SGDLS, YYNGEE. The CDR3 is made up of 14 amino acids.

This clonotype was counted ten times or more. V and J are TRBV13 and TRBJ2-7; the D is unclear. V was clipped by 1 base and J by 2 bases, with 12 bases between them. Germline loops: CDR1 PRHDT, CDR2 FYEKMQ (reference sequence). The CDR3 runs to 15 residues. The CDR3 here is CASSLEGSLTYEQYF. The CDR3 nucleotides are TGTGCCAGCAGCTTAGAAGGGTCCTTAACCTACGAGCAGTACTTC.

V is TRBV7-2 and J is TRBJ1-1; 7 positions match TRBD1. The CDR3 runs 15 residues. Germline V CDR1 and CDR2: SGHTA, FQGNSA. Losses at the gene ends were 3 bases for V and 3 bases for J; bases not matched to a gene: 7. This chain's CDR3 is CASSFLTGLDTEAFF. The CDR3 bases are TGTGCCAGCAGCTTCCTGACAGGGTTGGACACTGAAGCTTTCTTT.

This clonotype was picked up many times. The V call is TRBV20-1, the J call TRBJ2-4; TRBD2 matches 10 bases. With V trimmed by 7 bases and J by 3 bases, 9 bases remained unmatched. The CDR3 has 15 amino acids. The germline CDR1 and CDR2 sequences are DFQATT and SNEGSKA (reference sequence). The CDR3 is CSDLGTSVDKNIQYF. In DNA, the CDR3 is TGCAGTGACTTAGGGACTAGCGTTGACAAAAACATTCAGTACTTC.

The CDR3 nucleotides are TGTGCCAGCAGCCCCGGGACCGCTGGGGGCTATGGCTACACCTTC. Translation gives CASSPGTAGGYGYTF. This chain uses TRBV7-9 with TRBJ1-2, with TRBD1 as a possible D gene (5 bases). Trimming stripped 5 bases from V and 4 bases from J, with 17 bases between. The V gene's germline CDR1 is SEHNR and CDR2 FQNEAQ (reference sequence). The CDR3 runs to 15 residues. Looking up the rest from reference TRBV7-9 and TRBJ1-2 gives the full variable domain: DTGVSQNPRHKITKRGQNVTFRCDPISEHNRLYWYRQTLGQGPEFLTYFQNEAQLEKSRLLSDRFSAERPKGSFSTLEIQRTEQGDSAMYLCASSPGTAGGYGYTFGSGTRLTVV.